A selection of T cell receptor beta chains follows, all from one sample in a study of blood T cell repertoires in COVID-19. Data came from immunoSEQ multiplex PCR; TCRdb stores just in-frame clones and leaves some out. The sample contains fewer than 400,000 clones, 85% to 90% of which appear only once. Specimen: PBMCs or T cells enriched from blood (not recorded which). The receptors stem from a woman between 45 and 65 years old who had recovered from COVID-19. CDR3s include the opening cysteine and the closing phenylalanine or tryptophan. Each record gives: clone size, J gene, V gene, D gene, CDR3 protein, CDR3 DNA. A D gene is named only where the DNA matches it firmly. Size is stated for part of the rows, as once, few or many counts, or as a class when the clone is expanded.

NA | TRBJ2-5 | TRBV9 | TRBD2 | CASSVGASGQETQYF | TGTGCCAGCAGCGTAGGGGCTAGCGGGCAAGAGACCCAGTACTTC
NA | TRBJ2-2 | TRBV6-4 | NA | CASTPYGGTGELFF | TGTGCCAGCACCCCGTACGGGGGTACCGGGGAGCTGTTTTTT
once | TRBJ2-5 | TRBV7-6 | TRBD2 | CASSPGGWAAETQYF | TGTGCCAGCAGCCCCGGGGGGTGGGCAGCGGAGACCCAGTACTTC
NA | TRBJ2-7 | TRBV7-9 | NA | CASSHDREEQYF | TGTGCCAGCAGCCACGACCGGGAAGAGCAGTACTTC
NA | TRBJ1-4 | TRBV6-5 | NA | CASSRTATNEKLFF | TGTGCCAGCAGTCGGACAGCAACTAATGAAAAACTGTTTTTT
NA | TRBJ1-4 | TRBV5-4 | TRBD1 | CASSHAGTDEKLFF | TGTGCCAGCAGTCATGCCGGGACAGATGAAAAACTGTTTTTT
many | TRBJ1-1 | TRBV11-2 | NA | CASSLESAARGEAFF | TGTGCCAGCAGCTTAGAATCGGCAGCAAGGGGTGAAGCTTTCTTT
NA | TRBJ1-1 | TRBV19 | NA | CASSIGEGAEAFF | TGTGCCAGTAGTATTGGGGAGGGCGCTGAAGCTTTCTTT
once | TRBJ1-2 | TRBV3-1/TRBV3-2 | NA | CASSQEAGRNGYTF | TGTGCCAGCAGCCAAGAGGCAGGGAGGAATGGCTACACCTTC
NA | TRBJ1-2 | TRBV7-9 | TRBD1 | CASSSLDRGHNYGYTF | TGTGCCAGCAGCTCACTCGACAGGGGGCATAACTATGGCTACACCTTC
once | TRBJ2-3 | TRBV28 | NA | CASGDGRRGYTDTQYF | TGTGCCAGCGGTGATGGACGGCGGGGCTACACAGATACGCAGTATTTT
NA | TRBJ1-1 | TRBV18 | NA | CASSPSSDFNKWAFF | TGTGCCAGCTCACCTTCTTCCGATTTTAACAAGTGGGCTTTCTTT
NA | TRBJ1-5 | TRBV30 | NA | CAWSTGYSNQPQHF | TGTGCCTGGAGTACCGGTTATAGCAATCAGCCCCAGCATTTT
NA | TRBJ1-6 | TRBV3-1/TRBV3-2 | NA | CASSQVEGVSPLHF | TGTGCCAGCAGCCAAGTTGAGGGAGTTTCACCCCTCCACTTT
NA | TRBJ1-1 | TRBV6-5 | NA | CASGGAGDTEAFF | TGTGCCAGCGGGGGGGCCGGGGACACTGAAGCTTTCTTT
NA | TRBJ1-2 | TRBV11-2 | NA | CASRAPGTPYGYTF | TGTGCCAGCAGGGCTCCCGGGACTCCCTATGGCTACACCTTC
NA | TRBJ1-2 | TRBV7-2 | TRBD1 | CASSSGQATNYGYTF | TGTGCCAGCAGCTCGGGACAGGCGACTAACTATGGCTACACCTTC
NA | TRBJ1-3 | TRBV9 | NA | CASSVGEAPLSGNTIYF | TGTGCCAGCAGCGTAGGGGAGGCGCCACTCTCTGGAAACACCATATATTTT
NA | TRBJ2-5 | TRBV21-1 | NA | CASSNEGDREKQETQYF | TGTGCCAGCAGCAATGAGGGGGACAGGGAAAAACAAGAGACCCAGTACTTC
few | TRBJ1-2 | TRBV30 | TRBD1 | CAWRNSDREIYGYTF | TGTGCCTGGAGGAATAGCGACAGGGAAATCTATGGCTACACCTTC
many | TRBJ2-7 | TRBV9 | NA | CASSDNTGLNEQYF | TGTGCCAGCAGCGACAACACAGGGTTGAACGAGCAGTACTTC
NA | TRBJ2-2 | TRBV5-5 | NA | CASSPPLAGASGELFF | TGTGCCAGCAGCCCCCCTTTGGCAGGGGCGTCCGGGGAGCTGTTTTTT
NA | TRBJ1-4 | TRBV6-6 | NA | CASSSSPDRSEKLFF | TGTGCCAGCAGTTCCTCCCCTGACAGGAGTGAAAAACTGTTTTTT
NA | TRBJ1-1 | TRBV25-1 | TRBD1 | CASSYTETGGTEAFF | TGTGCCAGCAGTTACACAGAGACAGGGGGCACTGAAGCTTTCTTT
NA | TRBJ1-1 | TRBV27 | TRBD1 | CASSLLSGGNEAFF | TGTGCCAGCAGTTTACTATCAGGGGGCAATGAAGCTTTCTTT
NA | TRBJ1-1 | TRBV11-2 | TRBD1 | CASSLVQGSREAFF | TGTGCCAGCAGCTTAGTACAGGGGAGTAGAGAAGCTTTCTTT
NA | TRBJ2-7 | TRBV27 | NA | CASSPQQGPGIYEQYF | TGTGCCAGCAGTCCCCAACAGGGCCCTGGGATCTACGAGCAGTACTTC
NA | TRBJ1-1 | TRBV7-9 | NA | CATQGGATEAFF | TGTGCCACCCAAGGGGGTGCCACTGAAGCTTTCTTT
NA | TRBJ1-2 | TRBV7-9 | NA | CASSPDRIYGYTF | TGTGCCAGCAGCCCCGACAGAATCTATGGCTACACCTTC
NA | TRBJ2-2 | TRBV5-1 | NA | CASSLALSGELFF | TGCGCCAGCAGCTTGGCTCTCTCCGGGGAGCTGTTTTTT
NA | TRBJ2-5 | TRBV5-1 | TRBD2 | CASSSSSGGETQYF | TGCGCCAGCAGCTCCTCTAGCGGGGGTGAGACCCAGTACTTC
NA | TRBJ2-1 | TRBV7-2 | TRBD1 | CASSPYRDREDNEQFF | TGTGCCAGCAGCCCGTACCGGGACAGGGAGGACAATGAGCAGTTCTTC
once | TRBJ2-5 | TRBV7-9 | TRBD2 | CASSLLLAGGSLQETQYF | TGTGCCAGCAGCTTATTACTAGCGGGGGGCTCTCTTCAAGAGACCCAGTACTTC
NA | TRBJ2-5 | TRBV2 | TRBD2 | CASRYSGGVWETQYF | TGTGCCAGCAGATATAGCGGGGGGGTTTGGGAGACCCAGTACTTC
once | TRBJ2-3 | TRBV5-1 | NA | CASSLEPGTRTQYF | TGCGCCAGCAGCTTGGAGCCCGGGACACGGACGCAGTATTTT
NA | TRBJ1-2 | TRBV3-1/TRBV3-2 | NA | CASSRSGTAHGYTF | TGTGCCAGCAGCCGAAGCGGGACGGCCCATGGCTACACCTTC
NA | TRBJ1-1 | TRBV29-1 | NA | CSVEDKGGGTEAFF | TGCAGCGTTGAAGATAAGGGCGGAGGCACTGAAGCTTTCTTT
NA | TRBJ2-3 | TRBV7-9 | NA | CASSNQGSTDTQYF | TGTGCCAGCAGCAACCAGGGGTCCACAGATACGCAGTATTTT
few | TRBJ2-7 | TRBV3-1/TRBV3-2 | NA | CASSQKRGIYEQYF | TGTGCCAGCAGCCAAAAAAGGGGAATCTACGAGCAGTACTTC
NA | TRBJ1-6 | TRBV5-1 | NA | CASSSTGNNSPLHF | TGCGCCAGCAGCTCCACAGGGAATAATTCACCCCTCCACTTT
NA | TRBJ1-1 | TRBV6-1 | NA | CASSELSLTEAFF | TGTGCCAGCAGTGAACTAAGTTTGACTGAAGCTTTCTTT
NA | TRBJ2-5 | TRBV2 | TRBD1 | CASKIRQGANQETQYF | TGTGCCAGCAAAATTCGACAGGGGGCGAATCAAGAGACCCAGTACTTC
NA | TRBJ2-7 | TRBV13 | NA | CASSFFSRGYEQYF | TGTGCCAGCAGCTTCTTTAGCCGGGGTTACGAGCAGTACTTC
few | TRBJ2-7 | TRBV11-2 | TRBD1 | CASSQGQGPSYEQYF | TGTGCCAGCAGCCAAGGACAGGGCCCATCCTACGAGCAGTACTTC
NA | TRBJ2-7 | TRBV7-3 | TRBD2 | CASSISGYEQYF | TGTGCCAGCAGCATTAGCGGGTACGAGCAGTACTTC